This T cell receptor beta chain was found in a study of vaccination effects on CD4 cells after COVID-19. To note about this clone: Its antigen is not identified.

V gave up 4 bases and J gave up 2 bases, with 14 bases separating them. Looked up from germline, CDR1 is SGHRS and CDR2 is YFSETQ. This CDR3 is 15 amino acids long. Data came from immunoSEQ multiplex PCR; TCRdb stores just in-frame clones and leaves some out. The table shows under 40,000 clones, with 82% occurring only once. Culturing for roughly 10 days preceded CD4+ T cell isolation. This material consisted of CD4+ T cells from PBMCs cultured without peptide, taken before COVID-19 vaccination. This TCR derives from a human donor who received a COVID-19 vaccine. The chain joins TRBV5-1 to TRBJ2-3; weak D call: TRBD1 (6 bases). The CDR3 spells CASSLGTPDTDTQYF. The CDR3 DNA reads TGCGCCAGCAGCCTGGGGACACCTGACACAGATACGCAGTATTTT.